What follows describes a single T cell receptor (beta chain). Its antigen is currently unknown. The sample comes from a study of T cells after yellow fever vaccination. A 5'RACE template-switching step, the method used to make TCR cDNA, added a universal primer site and UMIs. One entry per CDR3 protein results from TCRdb running MiXCR on the 5' RACE reads. This table has some 150,000 distinct CDR3 sequences, about 11% appearing once. General study findings and limits: Although the secondary response was weaker, it peaked faster, at day 5 versus 15. Overall, a small share of clonotypes was seen in both CD4 and CD8 compartments.

The CDR3 runs 17 residues. Trimming removed 2 bases from V and 5 bases from J; junction bases left unmatched: 12. Germline CDR1 is SGHKS and CDR2 is YYEKEE (reference sequence). The J gene is TRBJ1-4, the V gene TRBV5-5, with 7 bases identical to TRBD1. The receptor was derived from a man younger than 35 who received the YFV17D yellow fever vaccine. The sample in question was CD8+ T cells sorted from PBMCs, obtained 15 days after the yellow fever booster vaccination. CDR3 sequence: CASSLIRQGKRNEKLFF. The DNA of the CDR3 is TGTGCCAGCAGCTTAATCCGACAGGGAAAGAGAAATGAAAAACTGTTTTTT.